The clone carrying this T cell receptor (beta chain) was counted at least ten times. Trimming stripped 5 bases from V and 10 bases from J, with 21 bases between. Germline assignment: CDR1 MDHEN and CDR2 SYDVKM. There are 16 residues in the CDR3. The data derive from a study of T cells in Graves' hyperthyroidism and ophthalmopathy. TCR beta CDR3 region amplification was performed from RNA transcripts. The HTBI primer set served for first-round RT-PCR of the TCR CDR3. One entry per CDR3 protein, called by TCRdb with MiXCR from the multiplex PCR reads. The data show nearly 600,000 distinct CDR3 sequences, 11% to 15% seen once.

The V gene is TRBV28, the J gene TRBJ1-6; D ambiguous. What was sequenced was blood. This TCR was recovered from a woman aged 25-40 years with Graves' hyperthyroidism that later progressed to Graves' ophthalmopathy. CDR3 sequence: CASSPPTTGPGSPLHF. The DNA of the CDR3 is TGTGCCAGCAGTCCCCCGACAACCGGACCGGGGTCACCCCTCCACTTT.